This section outlines one TCR beta chain sequence together with its context. The sample comes from a study of blood T cell repertoires in COVID-19. Generated by immunoSEQ multiplex PCR, the TCRdb table keeps only in-frame clones and is missing some. This table has around 140,000 clones, 60% to 85% appearing once. Unmatched junction bases numbered 2, after V lost 7 bases and J lost 3 bases. Germline CDR1 is SEHNR and CDR2 is FQNEAQ (reference sequence). CDR3 length: 13 amino acids. Sequenced input: peripheral blood. This TCR derives from a woman aged 80 or over with active or convalescent COVID-19. The chain joins TRBV7-9 to TRBJ2-2; 7 positions agree with TRBD1. CDR3 nucleotide sequence: TGTGCCAGCAAGGGGGCCGACACCGGGGAGCTGTTTTTT. Protein sequence: CASKGADTGELFF.